This T cell receptor (beta chain) was recorded in a study of siplizumab effects on memory and regulatory T cells. Turning to this clone: Its antigen is not identified.

Regarding the study as a whole: Of the proliferating CD4+ or CD8+ clones, roughly 75-96% lacked a naive or memory phenotype that could be assigned. The study found that mappable alloreactive CD4+ clones averaged approximately 69% Treg-derived with siplizumab and 25% to 30% in controls. The study found naive T cells seemingly more diverse than memory cells and seemingly major alloresponse contributors.

TCRdb's table, derived via immunoSEQ multiplex PCR, lists solely in-frame clones and lacks some. Of about 72,000 clones listed, under 95% are singletons. The germline V and J ends were trimmed by 0 bases and 1 base, with 13 bases remaining between them. Germline V gene data show CDR1 as SGHNT and CDR2 as YYREEE (reference sequence). This CDR3 region has 16 residues. V usage is TRBV5-4 and J usage is TRBJ1-1; D is unresolved. The sequence was collected from a human donor in good health. The sequenced material came from CD8+ T cells sorted from blood. CDR3 region: CASSLARAAGNTEAFF. The CDR3 nucleotides read TGTGCCAGCAGCTTGGCCCGCGCGGCGGGGAACACTGAAGCTTTCTTT.